Detailed here is one TCR beta chain. This entry comes from a study of blood T cell repertoires in COVID-19. Study-wide background: Some COVID-19 samples were acute and others convalescent; all came from the United States, Italy and Spain. The cDNA or gDNA used as material had been derived from T cells, B-cell-depleted T cells, or PBMCs.

Authors' methods: Amplification from reference gene primers served as the basis for estimated nucleated cell counts. Clones were read by immunoSEQ multiplex PCR, and TCRdb kept only the in-frame ones, dropping some. That table furnishes V, J and clone size, whereas the DNA furnished D and trimming. The top ten hold 6% to 7.5% of the sample, which has over 70,000 clones, 88% seen once. The V end was cut by 4 bases, the J end by 7 bases, with 14 bases between. The length of the CDR3 is 13 residues. Germline CDR1 and CDR2: SGHTS and YDEGEE. The origin of this receptor is an elderly woman with acute or convalescent COVID-19. This sequence joins TRBV5-8 and TRBJ1-1, with D unclear. Sequenced sample: peripheral blood. DNA of the CDR3: TGTGCCAGCAGCCGGGGTGCGGGGTATGAAGCTTTCTTT. Residues: CASSRGAGYEAFF.